The subject of this entry is one T cell receptor beta chain. Authors' analysis steps: Using reference gene primer amplification, nucleated cell counts were estimated. Repertoires were generated with immunoSEQ multiplex PCR, while TCRdb's copy carries only in-frame clones and drops some. That table is the source of V, J and clone size, and D and trimming were worked out from the DNA. The sample carries 150,000 or so clones, over 75% recorded once. The data belong to a study of blood T cell repertoires in COVID-19. Background on the study: COVID-19 samples from acute and convalescent phases originated in the United States, Italy and Spain. T cells, B-cell-depleted T cells, or PBMCs supplied cDNA or gDNA.

Participant ages covered roughly 18 to 89 years across about 22 US areas. The junction had 18 bases not matched to a gene; V was cut back by 6 bases and J by 8 bases. This CDR3 spans 17 amino acids. Germline assignment: CDR1 LNHDA and CDR2 SQIVND (reference sequence). Material: PBMCs or T cells enriched from blood (not recorded which). The rearrangement uses TRBV19 and TRBJ2-4; 8 bases align to TRBD2. The origin of this receptor is a human donor with acute COVID-19. The donor label of this sample is uncertain. CDR3 bases: TGTGCCAGTAGCCGGGGAGGGACTAGAGGGCTGATGGACATTCAGTACTTC. Protein sequence: CASSRGGTRGLMDIQYF.